The source of this T cell receptor (beta chain) is a study of T-cell reconstitution after alpha-beta-depleted transplantation in children. The V end was cut by 5 bases, the J end by 4 bases, with 15 bases between. From germline, CDR1 is SGHVS and CDR2 FQNEAQ. This CDR3 has 14 residues. Unique molecular identifiers were incorporated into the prepared TCRbeta library. Using its own MiXCR run on the PCR reads, TCRdb lists one record per CDR3 protein. Seen here are a few hundred thousand distinct CDR3 sequences, about 9.4% observed once, and the top ten hold more than 2%. This clonotype was sampled from a human donor who donated a stem cell graft to a child with acute lymphoblastic leukemia. The chain has TRBV7-8 and TRBJ2-7; a possible D gene is TRBD1 (5 bases). Source: PBMCs from the stem cell graft donor, taken from the stem cell graft. CDR3 sequence (DNA): TGTGCCAGCAGCCCAGTAAGGGGCCTTTACGAGCAGTACTTC. Amino acid sequence: CASSPVRGLYEQYF. Drawing the rest from reference TRBV7-8 and TRBJ2-7, the complete variable domain is GAGVSQSPRYKVAKRGQDVALRCDPISGHVSLFWYQQALGQGPEFLTYFQNEAQLDKSGLPSDRFFAERPEGSVSTLKIQRTQQEDSAVYLCASSPVRGLYEQYFGPGTRLTVT.